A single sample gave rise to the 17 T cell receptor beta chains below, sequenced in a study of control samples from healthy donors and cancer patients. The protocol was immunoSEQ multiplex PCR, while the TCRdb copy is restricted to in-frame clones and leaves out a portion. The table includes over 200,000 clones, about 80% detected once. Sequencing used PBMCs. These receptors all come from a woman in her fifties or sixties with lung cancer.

CDR3 nucleotide sequence: TGCGCCAGCAGCCGCCAGTGGGGGGCAGAATACAATGAGCAGTTCTTC. Translating gives CASSRQWGAEYNEQFF. The chain couples TRBV4-1 to TRBJ2-1, with D possibly called TRBD1 or TRBD2 (6 bases each). Per germline, CDR1 MGHRA and CDR2 YSYEKL. V was shortened by 4 bases and J by 4 bases, with 17 bases between the two germline ends. CDR3 length: 16 amino acids.

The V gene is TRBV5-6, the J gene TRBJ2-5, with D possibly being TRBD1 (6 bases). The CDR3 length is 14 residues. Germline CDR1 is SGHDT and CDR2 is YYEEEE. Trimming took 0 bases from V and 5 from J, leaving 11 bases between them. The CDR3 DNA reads TGTGCCAGCAGCTTGGCAGGGGAAAGGGAGACCCAGTACTTC. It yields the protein CASSLAGERETQYF.

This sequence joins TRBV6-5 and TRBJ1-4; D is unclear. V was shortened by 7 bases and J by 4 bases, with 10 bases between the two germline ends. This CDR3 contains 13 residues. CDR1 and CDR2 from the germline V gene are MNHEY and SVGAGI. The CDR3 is CASTRTLNEKLFF. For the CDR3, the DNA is TGTGCCAGCACCAGGACTCTTAATGAAAAACTGTTTTTT.

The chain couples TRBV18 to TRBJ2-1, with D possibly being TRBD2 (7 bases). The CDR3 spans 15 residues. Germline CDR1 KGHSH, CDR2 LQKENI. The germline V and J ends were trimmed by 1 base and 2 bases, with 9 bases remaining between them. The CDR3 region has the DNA TGTGCCAGCTCACCACAGGGGGGGACCTACAATGAGCAGTTCTTC. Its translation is CASSPQGGTYNEQFF.

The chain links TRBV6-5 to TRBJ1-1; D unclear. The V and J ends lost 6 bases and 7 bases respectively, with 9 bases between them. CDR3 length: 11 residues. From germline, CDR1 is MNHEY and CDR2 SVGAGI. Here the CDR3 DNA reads TGTGCCAGCAGCTCAGACGGTGAAGCTTTCTTT. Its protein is CASSSDGEAFF.

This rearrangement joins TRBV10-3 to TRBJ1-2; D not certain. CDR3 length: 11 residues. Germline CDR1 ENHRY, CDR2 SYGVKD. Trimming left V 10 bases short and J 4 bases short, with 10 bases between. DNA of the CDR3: TGTGCCACGGGGAGCCCCTATGGCTACACCTTC. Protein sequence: CATGSPYGYTF.

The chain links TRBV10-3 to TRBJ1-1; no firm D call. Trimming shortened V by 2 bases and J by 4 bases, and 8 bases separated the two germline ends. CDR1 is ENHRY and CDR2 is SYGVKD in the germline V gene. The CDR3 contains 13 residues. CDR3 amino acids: CAISERTGTEAFF. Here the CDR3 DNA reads TGTGCCATCAGTGAGCGGACGGGCACTGAAGCTTTCTTT.

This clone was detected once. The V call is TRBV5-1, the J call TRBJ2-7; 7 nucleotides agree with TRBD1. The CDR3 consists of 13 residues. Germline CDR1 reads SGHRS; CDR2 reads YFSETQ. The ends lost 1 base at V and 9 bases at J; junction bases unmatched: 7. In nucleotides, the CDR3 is TGCGCCAGCAGCTTGTACGAGGGGGCGGGGCAGTACTTC. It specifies CASSLYEGAGQYF.

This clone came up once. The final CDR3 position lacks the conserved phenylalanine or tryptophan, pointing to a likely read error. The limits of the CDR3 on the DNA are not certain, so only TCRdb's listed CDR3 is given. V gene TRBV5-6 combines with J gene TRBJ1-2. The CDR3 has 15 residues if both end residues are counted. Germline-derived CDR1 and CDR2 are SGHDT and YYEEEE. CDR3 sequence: CASRPQSQSRMATPP.

The CDR3 DNA reads as TGTGCCAGCTCATCCGGAACGACCTACGAGCAGTACTTC. Translated: CASSSGTTYEQYF. The chain carries TRBV18 and TRBJ2-7; D is uncertain. Trimming removed 5 bases at V and 2 bases at J, with 10 bases between. CDR1 KGHSH and CDR2 LQKENI come from the germline V gene. This CDR3 is built from 13 residues.

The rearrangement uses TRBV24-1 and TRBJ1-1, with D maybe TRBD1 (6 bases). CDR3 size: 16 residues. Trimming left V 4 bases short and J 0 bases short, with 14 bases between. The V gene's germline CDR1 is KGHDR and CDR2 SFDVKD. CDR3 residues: CATSDIPGHVNTEAFF. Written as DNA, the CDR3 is TGTGCCACCAGTGACATACCGGGACACGTGAACACTGAAGCTTTCTTT.

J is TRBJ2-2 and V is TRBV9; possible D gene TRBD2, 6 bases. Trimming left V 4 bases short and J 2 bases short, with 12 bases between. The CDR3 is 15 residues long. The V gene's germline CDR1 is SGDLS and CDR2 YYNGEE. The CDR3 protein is CASSPRGTNTGELFF. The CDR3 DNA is TGTGCCAGCAGCCCCAGAGGGACTAACACCGGGGAGCTGTTTTTT. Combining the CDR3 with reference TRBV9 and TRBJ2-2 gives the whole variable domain DSGVTQTPKHLITATGQRVTLRCSPRSGDLSVYWYQQSLDQGLQFLIQYYNGEERAKGNILERFSAQQFPDLHSELNLSSLELGDSALYFCASSPRGTNTGELFFGEGSRLTVL.

DNA of the CDR3: TGTGCCAGTAGTATTCGACAGGGGGCTCTGGGTCAGCCCCAGCATTTT. This sequence encodes CASSIRQGALGQPQHF. V usage is TRBV19 and J usage is TRBJ1-5; 10 bases are a match to TRBD1. The CDR3 loop spans 16 amino acids. Germline-derived CDR1 and CDR2 are LNHDA and SQIVND (reference sequence). V gave up 3 bases and J gave up 6 bases; unmatched junction bases: 8.

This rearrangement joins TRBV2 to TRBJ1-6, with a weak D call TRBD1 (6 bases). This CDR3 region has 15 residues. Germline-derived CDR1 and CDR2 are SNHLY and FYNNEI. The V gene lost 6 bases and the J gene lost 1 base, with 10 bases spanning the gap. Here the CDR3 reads CASSRGRSYNSPLHF. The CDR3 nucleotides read TGTGCCAGCAGCAGGGGAAGGTCCTATAATTCACCCCTCCACTTT. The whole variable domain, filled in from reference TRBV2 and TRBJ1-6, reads EPEVTQTPSHQVTQMGQEVILRCVPISNHLYFYWYRQILGQKVEFLVSFYNNEISEKSEIFDDQFSVERPDGSNFTLKIRSTKLEDSAMYFCASSRGRSYNSPLHFGNGTRLTVT.

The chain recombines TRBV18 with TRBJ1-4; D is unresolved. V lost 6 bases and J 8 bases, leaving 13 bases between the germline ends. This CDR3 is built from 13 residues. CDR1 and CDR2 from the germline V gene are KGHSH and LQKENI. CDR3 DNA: TGTGCCAGCTCTCCATCGGATCGCGAAAAACTGTTTTTT. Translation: CASSPSDREKLFF.

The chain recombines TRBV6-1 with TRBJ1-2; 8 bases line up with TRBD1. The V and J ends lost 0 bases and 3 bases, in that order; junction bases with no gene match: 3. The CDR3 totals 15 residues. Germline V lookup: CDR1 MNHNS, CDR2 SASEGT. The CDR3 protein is CASSEAQTGDYGYTF. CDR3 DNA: TGTGCCAGCAGTGAAGCCCAGACAGGGGACTATGGCTACACCTTC.

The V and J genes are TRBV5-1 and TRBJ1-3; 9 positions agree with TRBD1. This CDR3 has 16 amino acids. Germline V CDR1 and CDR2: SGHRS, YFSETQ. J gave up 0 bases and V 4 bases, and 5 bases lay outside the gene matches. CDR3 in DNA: TGCGCCAGCAGCGCGGGACAGGGTATCTCTGGAAACACCATATATTTT. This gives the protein CASSAGQGISGNTIYF.